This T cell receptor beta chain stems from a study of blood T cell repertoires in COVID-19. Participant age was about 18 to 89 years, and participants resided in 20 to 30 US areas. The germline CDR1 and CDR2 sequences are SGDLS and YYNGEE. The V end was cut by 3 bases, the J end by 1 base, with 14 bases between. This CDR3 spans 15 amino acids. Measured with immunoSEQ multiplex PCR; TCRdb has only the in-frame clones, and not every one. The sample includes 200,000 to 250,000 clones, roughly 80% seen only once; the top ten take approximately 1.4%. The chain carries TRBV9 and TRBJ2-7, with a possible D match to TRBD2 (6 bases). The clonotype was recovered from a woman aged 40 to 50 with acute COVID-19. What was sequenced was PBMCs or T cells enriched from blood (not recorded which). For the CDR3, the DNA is TGTGCCAGCAGCGCCCGTTCGGGGGAGTCCTACGAGCAGTACTTC. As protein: CASSARSGESYEQYF.